One and the same sample provided the 17 T cell receptor beta chains below, sequenced in a study of shared clonotypes between healthy human individuals. Sequenced by immunoSEQ multiplex PCR; TCRdb stores in-frame clones only, minus some. This sample has approximately 88,000 clones; 68% occur once, and the top ten carry roughly 50%. Sequencing input: memory CD8+ T cells sorted from blood. Subset of the sample: CD45RO+ cells pooled with CCR7-negative TemRA cells. These receptors all stem from a man aged 30 to 39 in good health.

The CDR3, as DNA: TGTGCCAGCAGCTTAGACCCCAGGGGGGTCAATGAGCAGTTCTTC. As protein: CASSLDPRGVNEQFF. The J gene is TRBJ2-1, the V gene TRBV7-3; D possibly corresponds to TRBD1 (7 bases). The V and J ends lost 2 bases and 6 bases respectively, with 14 bases between them. The CDR3 runs to 15 residues. Germline-derived CDR1 and CDR2 are SGHTA and FQGTGA.

This clone qualifies as large (0.1 to 1%). The rearrangement joins TRBV7-9 to TRBJ2-1; the match to TRBD2 covers 7 bases. With 6 bases clipped from V and 7 bases from J, the junction kept 12 bases outside the gene matches. This CDR3 has 15 residues. The germline V gene encodes CDR1 SEHNR and CDR2 FQNEAQ (reference sequence). The CDR3 region has the DNA TGTGCCAGCAGTCCACCGGACGCGGGAGCTAATGAGCAGTTCTTC. It specifies CASSPPDAGANEQFF.

V usage is TRBV7-9 and J usage is TRBJ2-2; TRBD2 might be the D (6 bases). From germline, CDR1 is SEHNR and CDR2 FQNEAQ (reference sequence). Trimming left V 5 bases short and J 1 base short, with 14 bases between. The length of the CDR3 is 16 residues. The CDR3 nucleotides read TGTGCCAGCAGCGAACCGGGACTCAGGAACACCGGGGAGCTGTTTTTT. Amino acid sequence: CASSEPGLRNTGELFF.

The sample holds a few counts of this clone. This sequence joins TRBV21-1 and TRBJ2-1; the DNA was not compared with TRBD2, the D call given in the table. TRBV21-1 is labeled a pseudogene. This CDR3 is built from 15 residues. Here the CDR3 reads CASSKLAGVGYEQFF. DNA for the CDR3: TGTGCCAGCAGCAAGCTAGCGGGAGTCGGATATGAGCAGTTCTTC.

The rearrangement uses TRBV23-1 and TRBJ2-7, with no clear D. TRBV23-1 is an open reading frame whose function is uncertain. Between the trimmed V and J ends, which lost 4 bases and 2 bases, there was a span of 12 bases. The CDR3 is 14 amino acids. CDR3 nucleotides: TGCGCCAGCAGTCCCGGGCCCTCGGCCTACGAGCAGTACTTC. It specifies CASSPGPSAYEQYF.

V gene TRBV7-2 combines with J gene TRBJ1-2, with 8 nucleotides matching TRBD1. Germline lookup yields CDR1 SGHTA and CDR2 FQGNSA. V dropped 3 bases and J dropped 3; count of bases not matched to a gene: 3. The CDR3 loop spans 14 amino acids. CDR3 nucleotides: TGTGCCAGCAGCTTGTCACAGGGGGACTATGGCTACACCTTC. Protein: CASSLSQGDYGYTF.

As regards this clone: This specimen includes other DNA sequences encoding the same CDR3. The CDR3 here is CASSPWTDYNEQFF. In DNA form, the CDR3 reads TGTGCCAGCAGTCCCTGGACCGATTACAATGAGCAGTTCTTC. The chain employs TRBV27 and TRBJ2-1; D gene unclear. Between the trimmed V and J ends, which lost 5 bases and 4 bases, there was a span of 12 bases. The CDR3 is 14 residues long. Germline loops: CDR1 MNHEY, CDR2 SMNVEV (reference sequence).

This chain links TRBV28 with TRBJ2-7, with TRBD2 matching 9 bases. The germline CDR1 and CDR2 sequences are MDHEN and SYDVKM. The CDR3 sequence is 14 residues long. Trimming at V came to 8 bases and at J to 2 bases, leaving 7 bases not matched to a gene. This CDR3 is CASLSGSNTYEQYF. The CDR3 DNA is TGTGCCAGCCTTAGCGGGAGTAATACCTACGAGCAGTACTTC.

The rearrangement uses TRBV6-5 and TRBJ2-1; no clear D gene. This CDR3 is 14 amino acids long. Trimming shortened V by 0 bases and J by 4 bases, and 7 bases separated the two germline ends. Germline V gene data show CDR1 as MNHEY and CDR2 as SVGAGI. In DNA, the CDR3 is TGTGCCAGCAGTTACTCCAGCATTTACAATGAGCAGTTCTTC. The encoded protein is CASSYSSIYNEQFF.

The chain carries TRBV7-9 and TRBJ2-1; D uncertain. Trimming took off 0 bases at V and 2 bases at J, with 8 bases between the two ends. There are 15 residues in the CDR3. Germline assignment: CDR1 SEHNR and CDR2 FQNEAQ (reference sequence). The CDR3 coding sequence is TGTGCCAGCAGCTTAGCGCTGGGGACCTACAATGAGCAGTTCTTC. Its translation: CASSLALGTYNEQFF. The variable domain in full, completed from reference TRBV7-9 and TRBJ2-1, reads DTGVSQNPRHKITKRGQNVTFRCDPISEHNRLYWYRQTLGQGPEFLTYFQNEAQLEKSRLLSDRFSAERPKGSFSTLEIQRTEQGDSAMYLCASSLALGTYNEQFFGPGTRLTVL.

Comments on this clone: A junction end diverges from the germline sequence, so it may reflect a read error. The chain combines TRBV7-9 with TRBJ2-3, with 9 bases aligning to TRBD2. The CDR3 is made up of 15 amino acids. The germline CDR1 and CDR2 sequences are SEHNR and FQNEAQ (reference sequence). In DNA form, the CDR3 reads TGTGCCAGCAGCGTAGCGGGAGCGAGCACAGATACGCAGTATTTT. It is translated as CASSVAGASTDTQYF.

This clone was picked up a small number of times. Other DNA sequences in the same sample also yield this CDR3. V is TRBV5-4 and J is TRBJ2-2; a possible D gene is TRBD1 (5 bases). Looked up from germline, CDR1 is SGHNT and CDR2 is YYREEE (reference sequence). V lost 2 bases, J lost 1 base, and 9 bases lay in between. The CDR3 consists of 15 residues. CDR3 sequence reads: CASSLGVRNTGELFF. The CDR3 nucleotides read TGTGCCAGCAGCTTAGGGGTCAGGAACACCGGGGAGCTGTTTTTT.

The rearrangement joins TRBV11-2 to TRBJ2-1; D assignment may be TRBD1 or TRBD2 (5 bases each). CDR1 is SGHAT, CDR2 FQNNGV, per germline. The germline V and J ends were trimmed by 3 bases and 3 bases, with 9 bases remaining between them. The CDR3 contains 14 residues. The CDR3 loop reads CASSFSGSYNEQFF. CDR3 DNA sequence: TGTGCCAGCAGCTTCTCAGGGAGCTACAATGAGCAGTTCTTC.

This clone was found once. The chain combines TRBV7-9 with TRBJ2-5; TRBD1 agrees at 7 bases. The length of the CDR3 is 14 residues. V trimming: 4 bases; J trimming: 0 bases; junction bases outside the gene matches: 2. Per the germline V gene, CDR1 is SEHNR and CDR2 is FQNEAQ (reference sequence). The CDR3 is CASSSDRYQETQYF. The CDR3 region has the DNA TGTGCCAGCAGCTCGGACAGGTACCAAGAGACCCAGTACTTC.

This chain joins TRBV15 and TRBJ2-3, with 14 bases aligning to TRBD2. The junction had 21 bases not matched to a gene; V was cut back by 2 bases and J by 5 bases. Germline CDR1 and CDR2: LNHNV and YYDKDF (reference sequence). The CDR3 loop spans 22 amino acids. CDR3: CATSRTRPGTSGRSAGGDTQYF. The CDR3 DNA reads TGTGCCACCAGCAGAACCCGCCCCGGGACTAGCGGGAGATCGGCGGGAGGAGATACGCAGTATTTT.

This clone was detected ten times or more. The rearrangement links TRBV7-9 to TRBJ2-1; D unclear. Trimming removed 5 bases from V and 6 bases from J, with 11 bases in between. Germline CDR1 SEHNR, CDR2 FQNEAQ (reference sequence). The CDR3 sequence is 13 residues long. This CDR3 reads CASSPDSSNEQFF. In DNA, the CDR3 is TGTGCCAGCAGCCCAGACTCAAGCAATGAGCAGTTCTTC.

V and J are TRBV7-2 and TRBJ2-7; perhaps TRBD2 as D (6 bases). V lost 1 base and J 0 bases, leaving 10 bases between the germline ends. Germline CDR1 is SGHTA and CDR2 is FQGNSA. The CDR3 has 15 amino acids. CDR3: CASSLVGGSSYEQYF. The DNA for the CDR3 is TGTGCCAGCAGCTTAGTCGGAGGGAGCTCCTACGAGCAGTACTTC.